The 27 T cell receptor beta chains presented below share a single source sample, sequenced in a study of T cell changes during pregnancy in multiple sclerosis. The data were produced by immunoSEQ multiplex PCR, yet TCRdb's version contains in-frame clones alone and is incomplete. Of 85,000 to 130,000 clones listed, 85% to 95% are singletons. The specimen was peripheral blood, collected before pregnancy. Every receptor here comes from a female donor with multiple sclerosis, enrolled in a pregnancy study.

This chain joins TRBV27 and TRBJ1-2, with D hard to call. This CDR3 contains 14 residues. Trimming left V 5 bases short and J 7 bases short, with 17 bases between. CDR1 is MNHEY and CDR2 is SMNVEV in the germline V gene (reference sequence). The CDR3 protein is CASSPLGGDRGYTF. The CDR3 coding sequence is TGTGCCAGCAGTCCCCTGGGAGGAGATCGTGGCTACACCTTC.

This rearrangement joins TRBV7-3 to TRBJ1-5; D unclear. Looked up from germline, CDR1 is SGHTA and CDR2 is FQGTGA. V lost 4 bases, J lost 0 bases, and 10 bases lay in between. This CDR3 comprises 15 residues. The CDR3, as DNA: TGTGCCAGCAGCTCAGTGGGGAGTAGCAATCAGCCCCAGCATTTT. Translation gives CASSSVGSSNQPQHF.

The J gene is TRBJ1-1, the V gene TRBV19, with 8 bases aligning to TRBD1. The CDR3 runs 14 residues. Losses at the gene ends were 7 bases for V and 1 base for J; bases not matched to a gene: 5. Germline-derived CDR1 and CDR2 are LNHDA and SQIVND (reference sequence). For the CDR3, the DNA is TGTGCCAGTACCATCGGACAGGGGAACACTGAAGCTTTCTTT. It translates to CASTIGQGNTEAFF. The whole variable domain, filled in from reference TRBV19 and TRBJ1-1, reads DGGITQSPKYLFRKEGQNVTLSCEQNLNHDAMYWYRQDPGQGLRLIYYSQIVNDFQKGDIAEGYSVSREKKESFPLTVTSAQKNPTAFYLCASTIGQGNTEAFFGQGTRLTVV.

V and J are TRBV28 and TRBJ1-1; D not certain. The CDR3 is made up of 16 amino acids. Between the trimmed V and J ends, which lost 1 base and 3 bases, there was a span of 15 bases. Looked up from germline, CDR1 is MDHEN and CDR2 is SYDVKM. CDR3 coding DNA: TGTGCCAGCAGTTTATTGTCGGCAGGAGGTGACACTGAAGCTTTCTTT. Encoded protein: CASSLLSAGGDTEAFF.

V gene TRBV27 combines with J gene TRBJ1-2; D call uncertain. The CDR3 sequence is 17 residues long. V gave up 0 bases and J gave up 8 bases, with 22 bases separating them. Germline CDR1 MNHEY, CDR2 SMNVEV (reference sequence). The CDR3 DNA follows: TGTGCCAGCAGTTTATCCGTTCTCTCCCTATCAGGAGGGGGCTACACCTTC. Translation gives CASSLSVLSLSGGGYTF.

The chain combines TRBV5-1 with TRBJ1-2; TRBD1 aligns across 11 bases. This CDR3 is built from 17 residues. The V segment lost 0 bases and the J segment 1 base; nucleotides outside the gene matches: 5. Germline CDR1 SGHRS, CDR2 YFSETQ. The CDR3 coding sequence is TGCGCCAGCAGCTTGGGGACAGGGGGCGAGGTTAACTATGGCTACACCTTC. Translated, it gives CASSLGTGGEVNYGYTF.

V is TRBV29-1 and J is TRBJ2-3, with 7 bases fitting TRBD2. Germline V lookup: CDR1 SQVTM, CDR2 ANQGSEA. V gave up 3 bases and J gave up 6 bases; unmatched junction bases: 3. There are 12 residues in the CDR3. The CDR3 sequence is CSVERETDTQYF. In DNA form, the CDR3 reads TGCAGCGTTGAGCGGGAGACGGATACGCAGTATTTT.

V and J are TRBV6-5 and TRBJ2-5; 7 bases are shared with TRBD2. The CDR3 is made up of 15 amino acids. Germline V lookup: CDR1 MNHEY, CDR2 SVGAGI. V dropped 4 bases and J dropped 0; count of bases not matched to a gene: 5. The CDR3 sequence is CASSLVAGNQETQYF. Written as DNA, the CDR3 is TGTGCCAGCAGTTTGGTAGCGGGTAACCAAGAGACCCAGTACTTC.

The J gene is TRBJ2-5, the V gene TRBV4-1; possible D gene TRBD2, 6 bases. The CDR3 is 16 amino acids. Trimming removed 0 bases at V and 4 bases at J, with 15 bases between. The germline gives CDR1 MGHRA, CDR2 YSYEKL. CDR3 DNA: TGCGCCAGCAGCCAAGATTCGGAGGGACTGGGAGAGACCCAGTACTTC. This sequence encodes CASSQDSEGLGETQYF.

The V call is TRBV7-9, the J call TRBJ1-2; possible D gene TRBD1, 5 bases. This CDR3 spans 15 amino acids. Per the germline V gene, CDR1 is SEHNR and CDR2 is FQNEAQ (reference sequence). Trimming took 5 bases from V and 0 from J, leaving 13 bases between them. CDR3 nucleotide sequence: TGTGCCAGCAGCGCCCGGACAATAGCTAACTATGGCTACACCTTC. This codes for CASSARTIANYGYTF.

The chain links TRBV6-5 to TRBJ1-1, with D hard to call. CDR1 is MNHEY and CDR2 is SVGAGI in the germline V gene. V lost 6 bases and J lost 5, with 16 bases in between. The CDR3 loop spans 14 amino acids. The CDR3 sequence is CASRPLGVITEAFF. The CDR3 DNA reads as TGTGCCAGCAGGCCTCTGGGAGTCATAACTGAAGCTTTCTTT.

This chain connects TRBV4-1 to TRBJ1-1, with D perhaps TRBD1 (5 bases). The CDR3 extends over 13 amino acids. Trimming stripped 6 bases from V and 3 bases from J, with 11 bases between. Germline loops: CDR1 MGHRA, CDR2 YSYEKL. The chain's CDR3 is CASRFQGYTEAFF. As DNA, the CDR3 is TGCGCCAGCAGATTTCAGGGTTACACTGAAGCTTTCTTT.

The V and J genes are TRBV5-6 and TRBJ1-2; TRBD1 matches at 9 bases. The CDR3 consists of 14 residues. From germline, CDR1 is SGHDT and CDR2 YYEEEE. Germline trimming cut 4 bases from V and 8 bases from J; bases unmatched to any gene: 9. CDR3 protein: CASSTSGQGTGYTF. CDR3 bases: TGTGCCAGCAGCACCTCGGGACAGGGAACGGGCTACACCTTC.

The rearrangement uses TRBV18 and TRBJ2-3; D is perhaps TRBD2 (5 bases). V lost 0 bases and J 0 bases, leaving 10 bases between the germline ends. Germline CDR1 is KGHSH and CDR2 is LQKENI. The CDR3 runs to 16 residues. The CDR3 protein is CASSPPTIPSTDTQYF. The CDR3 DNA follows: TGTGCCAGCTCACCACCGACTATTCCTAGCACAGATACGCAGTATTTT.

The genes are TRBV5-5 and TRBJ2-7, with a possible D match to TRBD1 (6 bases). Per the germline V gene, CDR1 is SGHKS and CDR2 is YYEKEE (reference sequence). Trimming left V 2 bases short and J 6 bases short, with 12 bases between. CDR3 length equals 13 residues. The CDR3 loop is CASSFSWGREQYF. The CDR3 DNA sequence: TGTGCCAGCAGCTTCTCTTGGGGGCGCGAGCAGTACTTC.

The CDR3, as DNA: TGTGCCAGCAGTGAGAACAGGGACACCATATATTTT. Its translation: CASSENRDTIYF. The V gene is TRBV28, the J gene TRBJ1-3; D may be TRBD1 (6 bases). From germline, CDR1 is MDHEN and CDR2 SYDVKM. V was pared by 5 bases and J by 8 bases, with 10 bases between. CDR3 length: 12 residues.

This sequence joins TRBV7-9 and TRBJ1-5; D uncertain. V gave up 5 bases and J gave up 2 bases, with 10 bases separating them. The CDR3 spans 14 residues. The germline gives CDR1 SEHNR, CDR2 FQNEAQ (reference sequence). This CDR3 is CASSRDRGNQPQHF. The DNA for the CDR3 is TGTGCCAGCAGCCGAGACCGGGGCAATCAGCCCCAGCATTTT.

V and J are TRBV11-3 and TRBJ2-1; D is perhaps TRBD1 (6 bases). CDR3 size: 15 residues. Germline CDR1 is SGHNT and CDR2 is YENEEA. The V end lost 5 bases, the J end lost 9 bases, and 20 bases lay between the germline ends. CDR3 coding DNA: TGTGCCAGCAGCCCCCGTCCTACAGGGAGCGGTGAGCAGTTCTTC. This sequence encodes CASSPRPTGSGEQFF. Full variable domain (outside the CDR3, taken from reference TRBV11-3 and TRBJ2-1): EAGVVQSPRYKIIEKKQPVAFWCNPISGHNTLYWYLQNLGQGPELLIRYENEEAVDDSQLPKDRFSAERLKGVDSTLKIQPAELGDSAVYLCASSPRPTGSGEQFFGPGTRLTVL.

The chain combines TRBV5-4 with TRBJ1-2, with a tentative D call TRBD1 (6 bases). Germline CDR1 SGHNT, CDR2 YYREEE (reference sequence). Trimming pared 2 bases from V and 6 bases from J, leaving 14 bases between. The length of the CDR3 is 14 residues. CDR3 DNA sequence: TGTGCCAGCAGCTTTGACAGGACCGTACATGGCTACACCTTC. It encodes CASSFDRTVHGYTF. Combining the CDR3 with reference TRBV5-4 and TRBJ1-2 gives the whole variable domain ETGVTQSPTHLIKTRGQQVTLRCSSQSGHNTVSWYQQALGQGPQFIFQYYREEENGRGNFPPRFSGLQFPNYSSELNVNALELDDSALYLCASSFDRTVHGYTFGSGTRLTVV.

V usage is TRBV6-1 and J usage is TRBJ1-2; 7 bases are a match to TRBD1. Germline CDR1 reads MNHNS; CDR2 reads SASEGT. J lost 3 bases, V lost 3 bases, and 10 bases had no gene match. The CDR3 spans 16 residues. In DNA form, the CDR3 reads TGTGCCAGCAGTGATCCCTTGAACACAGGGGACTATGGCTACACCTTC. Translating it yields CASSDPLNTGDYGYTF.

This chain joins TRBV29-1 and TRBJ2-1; tentative D call: TRBD1 (5 bases). CDR3 length: 14 amino acids. Germline V gene data show CDR1 as SQVTM and CDR2 as ANQGSEA. V lost 6 bases and J lost 0, with 12 bases in between. The CDR3 here is CSVRTGISYNEQFF. The CDR3 region has the DNA TGCAGCGTCAGAACAGGAATCTCCTACAATGAGCAGTTCTTC.

The rearrangement uses TRBV5-1 and TRBJ2-3; 15 positions agree with TRBD2. This CDR3 has 18 amino acids. The V and J ends lost 1 base and 4 bases, in that order; junction bases with no gene match: 7. The germline gives CDR1 SGHRS, CDR2 YFSETQ. The CDR3 nucleotides are TGCGCCAGCAGCTTGTCCGGGACTAGCGGGAGGTACCCAGATACGCAGTATTTT. As protein: CASSLSGTSGRYPDTQYF.

The chain has TRBV27 and TRBJ2-1, with 7 nucleotides matching TRBD2. The germline V gene has CDR1 MNHEY and CDR2 SMNVEV (reference sequence). CDR3 length: 14 amino acids. V lost 2 bases, J lost 5 bases, and 3 bases stayed unmatched. The CDR3 region is CASSLSGVNNEQFF. The CDR3 nucleotides are TGTGCCAGCAGTTTAAGCGGGGTTAACAATGAGCAGTTCTTC.

A remark on this clone: In the same sample, other DNA sequences code for this CDR3. CDR3 region: CASSSGLANYGYTF. The CDR3 region has the DNA TGTGCCAGCAGTTCGGGGTTAGCTAACTATGGCTACACCTTC. V usage is TRBV27 and J usage is TRBJ1-2; D remains unclear. CDR1 and CDR2 (germline): MNHEY, SMNVEV (reference sequence). Between the trimmed V and J ends, which lost 4 bases and 0 bases, there was a span of 9 bases. CDR3 length equals 14 residues.

The rearrangement joins TRBV9 to TRBJ2-1; D might be TRBD2 (6 bases). The V gene's germline CDR1 is SGDLS and CDR2 YYNGEE. V was trimmed by 0 bases and J by 3 bases, leaving 16 bases between them. The CDR3 length is 17 residues. DNA of the CDR3: TGTGCCAGCAGCGTAGCCCCGGCGGGGCGGAACTACAATGAGCAGTTCTTC. This sequence encodes CASSVAPAGRNYNEQFF.

The rearrangement joins TRBV18 to TRBJ1-5, with D possibly being TRBD1 (6 bases). The V and J ends lost 3 bases and 6 bases respectively, with 18 bases between them. The CDR3 is 16 residues long. Germline V CDR1 and CDR2: KGHSH, LQKENI. The CDR3 protein is CASSPRAGEGGQPQHF. The CDR3 DNA is TGTGCCAGCTCACCCAGGGCAGGGGAAGGGGGTCAGCCCCAGCATTTT. Supplemented by reference TRBV18 and TRBJ1-5, the full variable domain reads NAGVMQNPRHLVRRRGQEARLRCSPMKGHSHVYWYRQLPEEGLKFMVYLQKENIIDESGMPKERFSAEFPKEGPSILRIQQVVRGDSAAYFCASSPRAGEGGQPQHFGDGTRLSIL.

The V call is TRBV21-1, the J call TRBJ2-7; the table's TRBD1 call for D was not verified on the DNA. TRBV21-1 is flagged as a pseudogene. This CDR3 comprises 11 residues. The CDR3 DNA reads as TGTGCCAGCAGCACAGGGTACGAGCAGTACTTC. This translates into CASSTGYEQYF.